This T cell receptor (beta chain) was sequenced during a study of blood T cell repertoires in COVID-19. Authors' processing steps: Reference gene primer amplification gave nucleated cell count estimates. Some clones are missing from TCRdb's copy, which holds only in-frame ones; the method was immunoSEQ multiplex PCR. V, J and clone size derive from that table, while D and trimming were established from the DNA sequence. In the table there are approximately 160,000 clones, 87% of which are singletons. The CDR3 totals 15 residues. Germline V gene data show CDR1 as SGHRS and CDR2 as YFSETQ. The trim removed 0 bases at V and 10 bases at J, leaving 5 bases unmatched.

The rearrangement links TRBV5-1 to TRBJ2-6; 9 positions agree with TRBD1. Sequences were obtained from PBMCs or T cells enriched from blood (not recorded which). The TCR was taken from a woman aged 45-59 years who had recovered from COVID-19. The chain's CDR3 is CASSLEGQGLNVLTF. The CDR3 nucleotides are TGCGCCAGCAGCTTGGAGGGACAGGGCTTAAACGTCCTGACTTTC.